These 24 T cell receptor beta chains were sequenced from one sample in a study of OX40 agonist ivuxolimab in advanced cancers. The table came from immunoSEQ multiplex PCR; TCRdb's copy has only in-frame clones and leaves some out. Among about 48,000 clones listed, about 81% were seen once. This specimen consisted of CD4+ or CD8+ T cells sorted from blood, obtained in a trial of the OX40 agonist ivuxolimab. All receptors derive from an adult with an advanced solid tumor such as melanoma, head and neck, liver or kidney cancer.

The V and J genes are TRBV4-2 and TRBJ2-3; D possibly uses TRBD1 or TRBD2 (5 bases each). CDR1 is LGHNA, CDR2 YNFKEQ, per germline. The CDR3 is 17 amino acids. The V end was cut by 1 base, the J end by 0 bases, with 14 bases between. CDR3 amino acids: CASSQAAGATSTDTQYF. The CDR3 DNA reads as TGTGCCAGCAGCCAAGCCGCCGGGGCGACAAGCACAGATACGCAGTATTTT.

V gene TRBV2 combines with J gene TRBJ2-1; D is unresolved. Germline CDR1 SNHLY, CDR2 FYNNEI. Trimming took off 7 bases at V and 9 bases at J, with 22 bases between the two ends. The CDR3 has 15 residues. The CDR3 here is CASKPIAVPLGEQFF. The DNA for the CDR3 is TGTGCCAGCAAACCCATCGCGGTGCCTTTGGGTGAGCAGTTCTTC.

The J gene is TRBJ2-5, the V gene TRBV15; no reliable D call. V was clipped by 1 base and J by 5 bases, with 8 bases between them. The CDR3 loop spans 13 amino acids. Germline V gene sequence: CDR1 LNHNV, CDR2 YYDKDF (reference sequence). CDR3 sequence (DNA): TGTGCCACCAGCAGAGGGGGTTGGGAGACCCAGTACTTC. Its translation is CATSRGGWETQYF.

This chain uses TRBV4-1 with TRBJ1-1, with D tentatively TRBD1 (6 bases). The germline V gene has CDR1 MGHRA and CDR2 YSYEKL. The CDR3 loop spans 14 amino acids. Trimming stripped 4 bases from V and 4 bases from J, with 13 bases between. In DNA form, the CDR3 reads TGCGCCAGCAGCCCCTGGGGAGGGGGCACTGAAGCTTTCTTT. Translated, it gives CASSPWGGGTEAFF.

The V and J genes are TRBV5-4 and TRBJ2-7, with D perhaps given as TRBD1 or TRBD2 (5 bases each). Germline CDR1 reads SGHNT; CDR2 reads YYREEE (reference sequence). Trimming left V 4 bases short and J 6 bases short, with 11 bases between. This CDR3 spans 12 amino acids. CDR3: CASSITGGEQYF. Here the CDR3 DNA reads TGTGCCAGCAGCATTACAGGAGGCGAGCAGTACTTC. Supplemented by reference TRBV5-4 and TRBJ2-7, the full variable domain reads ETGVTQSPTHLIKTRGQQVTLRCSSQSGHNTVSWYQQALGQGPQFIFQYYREEENGRGNFPPRFSGLQFPNYSSELNVNALELDDSALYLCASSITGGEQYFGPGTRLTVT.

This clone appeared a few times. CDR3 coding DNA: TGCGCCAGCAGCTCGGGTCGGGACAGGGGTTATGGCTACACCTTC. Amino acids: CASSSGRDRGYGYTF. The chain carries TRBV4-1 and TRBJ1-2; 10 bases map to TRBD1. The CDR3 spans 15 residues. Looked up from germline, CDR1 is MGHRA and CDR2 is YSYEKL. Trimming took 5 bases from V and 5 from J; bases not matched to a gene: 8.

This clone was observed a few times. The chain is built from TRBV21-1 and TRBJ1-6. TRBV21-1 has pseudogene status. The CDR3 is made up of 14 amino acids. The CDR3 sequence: CASSLTSTGSPLHF. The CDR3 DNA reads TGTGCCAGCAGCCTCACCTCGACCGGTTCACCCCTCCACTTT.

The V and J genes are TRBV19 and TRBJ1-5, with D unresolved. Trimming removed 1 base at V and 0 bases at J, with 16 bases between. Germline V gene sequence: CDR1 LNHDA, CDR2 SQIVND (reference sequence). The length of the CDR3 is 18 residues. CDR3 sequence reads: CASSIAPGSTNSNQPQHF. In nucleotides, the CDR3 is TGTGCCAGTAGTATAGCCCCGGGCAGTACAAATAGCAATCAGCCCCAGCATTTT.

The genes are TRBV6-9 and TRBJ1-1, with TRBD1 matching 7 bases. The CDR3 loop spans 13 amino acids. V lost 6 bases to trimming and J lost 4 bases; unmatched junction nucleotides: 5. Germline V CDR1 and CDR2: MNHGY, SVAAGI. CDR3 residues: CASRDTGATEAFF. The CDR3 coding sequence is TGTGCCAGCAGGGATACAGGGGCCACTGAAGCTTTCTTT.

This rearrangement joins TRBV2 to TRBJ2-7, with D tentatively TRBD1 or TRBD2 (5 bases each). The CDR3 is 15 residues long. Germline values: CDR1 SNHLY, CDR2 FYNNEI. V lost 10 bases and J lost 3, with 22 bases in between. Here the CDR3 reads CAIDKGATALYEQYF. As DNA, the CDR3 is TGTGCCATCGACAAGGGAGCGACAGCCCTCTACGAGCAGTACTTC.

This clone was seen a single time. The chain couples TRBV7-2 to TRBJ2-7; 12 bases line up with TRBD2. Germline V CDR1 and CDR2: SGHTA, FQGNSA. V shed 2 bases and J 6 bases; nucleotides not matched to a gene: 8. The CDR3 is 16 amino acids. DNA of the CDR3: TGTGCCAGCAGCTTACTTTCTAGCGGGAGGGCCGGCGAGCAGTACTTC. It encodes CASSLLSSGRAGEQYF. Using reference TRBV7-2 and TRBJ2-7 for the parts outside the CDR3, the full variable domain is GAGVSQSPSNKVTEKGKDVELRCDPISGHTALYWYRQSLGQGLEFLIYFQGNSAPDKSGLPSDRFSAERTGGSVSTLTIQRTQQEDSAVYLCASSLLSSGRAGEQYFGPGTRLTVT.

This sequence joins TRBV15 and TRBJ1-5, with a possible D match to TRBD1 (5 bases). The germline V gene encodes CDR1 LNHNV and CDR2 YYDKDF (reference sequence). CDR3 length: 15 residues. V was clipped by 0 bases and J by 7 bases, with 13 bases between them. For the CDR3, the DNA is TGTGCCACCAGCAGAGATAGAGGGGCCGGCCAGCCCCAGCATTTT. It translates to CATSRDRGAGQPQHF.

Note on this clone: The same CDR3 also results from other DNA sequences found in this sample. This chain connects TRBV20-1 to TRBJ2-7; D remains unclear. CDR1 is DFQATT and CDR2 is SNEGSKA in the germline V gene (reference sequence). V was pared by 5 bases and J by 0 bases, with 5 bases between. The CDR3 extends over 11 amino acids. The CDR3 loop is CSASDSYEQYF. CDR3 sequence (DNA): TGCAGTGCTTCGGACTCCTACGAGCAGTACTTC.

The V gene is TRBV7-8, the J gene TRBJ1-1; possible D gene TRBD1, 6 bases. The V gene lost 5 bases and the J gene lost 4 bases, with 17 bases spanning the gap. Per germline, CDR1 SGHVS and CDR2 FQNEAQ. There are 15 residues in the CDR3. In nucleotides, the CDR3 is TGTGCCAGCAGCGCACGAGGGGGGGGCGGCACTGAAGCTTTCTTT. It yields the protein CASSARGGGGTEAFF.

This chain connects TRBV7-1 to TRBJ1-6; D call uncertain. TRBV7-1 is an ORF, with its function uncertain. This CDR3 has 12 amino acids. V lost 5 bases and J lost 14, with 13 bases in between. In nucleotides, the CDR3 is TGTGCCAGCAGCAAGGCCGGCTTCGCCCTCCACTTT. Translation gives CASSKAGFALHF.

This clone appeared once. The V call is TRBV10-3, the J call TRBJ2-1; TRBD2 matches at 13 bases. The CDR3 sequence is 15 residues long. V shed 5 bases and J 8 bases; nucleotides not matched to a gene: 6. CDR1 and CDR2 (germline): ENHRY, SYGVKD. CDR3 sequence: CAISTSGRATDEQFF. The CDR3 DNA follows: TGTGCCATCAGTACTAGCGGGAGGGCCACCGATGAGCAGTTCTTC.

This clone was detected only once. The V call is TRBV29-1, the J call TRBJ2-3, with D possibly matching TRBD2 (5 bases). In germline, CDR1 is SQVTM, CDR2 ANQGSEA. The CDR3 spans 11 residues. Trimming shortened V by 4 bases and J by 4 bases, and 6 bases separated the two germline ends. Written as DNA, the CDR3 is TGCAGCGTTGGCGGGCCAGATACGCAGTATTTT. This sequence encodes CSVGGPDTQYF.

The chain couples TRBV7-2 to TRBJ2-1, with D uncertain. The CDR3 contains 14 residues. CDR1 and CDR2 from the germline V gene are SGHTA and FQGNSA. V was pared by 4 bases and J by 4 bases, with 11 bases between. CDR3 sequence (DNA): TGTGCCAGCAGCTCGAATTTATGGTACAATGAGCAGTTCTTC. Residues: CASSSNLWYNEQFF. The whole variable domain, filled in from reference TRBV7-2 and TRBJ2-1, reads GAGVSQSPSNKVTEKGKDVELRCDPISGHTALYWYRQSLGQGLEFLIYFQGNSAPDKSGLPSDRFSAERTGGSVSTLTIQRTQQEDSAVYLCASSSNLWYNEQFFGPGTRLTVL.

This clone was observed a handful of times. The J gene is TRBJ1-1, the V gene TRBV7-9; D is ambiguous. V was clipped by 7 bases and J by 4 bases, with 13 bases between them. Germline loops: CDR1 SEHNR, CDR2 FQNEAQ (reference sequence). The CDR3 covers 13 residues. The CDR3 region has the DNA TGTGCCAGCACCCCCGGGAGTCGCACTGAAGCTTTCTTT. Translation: CASTPGSRTEAFF.

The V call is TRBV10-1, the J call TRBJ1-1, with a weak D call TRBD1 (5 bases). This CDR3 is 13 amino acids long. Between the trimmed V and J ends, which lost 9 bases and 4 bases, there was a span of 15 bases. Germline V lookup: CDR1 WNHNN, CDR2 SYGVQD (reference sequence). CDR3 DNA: TGCGCCAGTGCCAGGGACGGAGTCACTGAAGCTTTCTTT. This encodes CASARDGVTEAFF.

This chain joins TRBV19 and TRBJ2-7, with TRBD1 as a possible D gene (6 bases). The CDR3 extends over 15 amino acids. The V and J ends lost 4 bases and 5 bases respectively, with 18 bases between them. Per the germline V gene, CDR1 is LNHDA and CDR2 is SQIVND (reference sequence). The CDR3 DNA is TGTGCCAGTAGTACTCCGGGACACCCGCCTGACGAGCAGTACTTC. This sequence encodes CASSTPGHPPDEQYF.

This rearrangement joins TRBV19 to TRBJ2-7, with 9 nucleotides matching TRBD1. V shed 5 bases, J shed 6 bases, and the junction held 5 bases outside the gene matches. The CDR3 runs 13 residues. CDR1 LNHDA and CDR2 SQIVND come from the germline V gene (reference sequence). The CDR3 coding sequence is TGTGCCAGTAGTTACAGGGGGCGCGGCGAGCAGTACTTC. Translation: CASSYRGRGEQYF.

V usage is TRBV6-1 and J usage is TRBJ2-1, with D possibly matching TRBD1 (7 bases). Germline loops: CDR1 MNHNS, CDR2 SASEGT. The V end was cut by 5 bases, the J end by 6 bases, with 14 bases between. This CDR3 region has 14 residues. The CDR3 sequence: CASSPTGRRNEQFF. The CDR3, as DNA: TGTGCCAGCAGTCCGACAGGGAGGCGCAATGAGCAGTTCTTC.

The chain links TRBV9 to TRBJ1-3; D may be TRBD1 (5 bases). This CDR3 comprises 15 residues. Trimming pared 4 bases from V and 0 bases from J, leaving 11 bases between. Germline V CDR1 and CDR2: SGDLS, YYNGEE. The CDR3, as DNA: TGTGCCAGCAGCACGGACACTGGCTCTGGAAACACCATATATTTT. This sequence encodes CASSTDTGSGNTIYF.